These 23 T cell receptor beta chains were sequenced from one sample in a study of tissue T cells after allogeneic stem cell transplantation. The repertoire was sequenced with immunoSEQ multiplex PCR; TCRdb's copy has only in-frame clones and lacks some. The table lists 48,000 or so clones, 73% of them singletons, with about 0.71% in the top ten. Sequencing used sorted cells pooled from one or two spleens. These receptors were obtained from a pool of C57BL/6 mice in good health.

Note on this clone: Here the gene names and germline are mouse. With the read ending 1 residue before the CDR3 end, the germline J gene is used to fill in that end. The V gene is TRBV23, the J gene TRBJ2-7; the table's D call of TRBD2 was not tested on the DNA. CDR1 KGHTA and CDR2 FQNQQP come from the germline V gene. This CDR3 is built from 17 residues. The CDR3 spells CSSSQSILGGNSYEQYF. The covered CDR3 bases are TGCTCCAGCAGTCAATCGATTCTGGGGGGGAACTCCTATGAACAGTAC.

As to this clone: Germline and genes: mouse. The read ends 1 residue shy of where the CDR3 ends; the end is completed using the germline J gene. This chain joins TRBV19 and TRBJ2-1; a weak D match, TRBD1 (6 bases). Per germline, CDR1 FNHDT and CDR2 SITEND (reference sequence). This CDR3 spans 13 amino acids. V dropped 6 bases and J dropped 4 bases, with 11 bases sitting between them. CDR3 sequence reads: CASTRTEYAEQFF. Incomplete CDR3 DNA: TGTGCCAGCACCCGGACAGAATATGCTGAGCAGTTC.

To note about this clone: Mouse gene names and germline throughout. The CDR3 end falls 1 residue outside the read, so it is completed with the germline J gene. The V and J genes are TRBV1 and TRBJ1-1; D not resolved. V gave up 3 bases and J gave up 3 bases, with 5 bases separating them. Germline CDR1 NSQYPW, CDR2 LRSPGD (reference sequence). The CDR3 loop spans 12 amino acids. The CDR3 spells CTCSAQDTEVFF. CDR3 DNA, as far as it was read: TGCACCTGCAGTGCGCAAGACACAGAAGTCTTC.

In this sample, this clone turned up a few times. Gene names denote mouse genes. The sequenced fragment ends 1 residue before the CDR3 boundary, so the rest is inferred from the germline J gene. The rearrangement joins TRBV16 to TRBJ2-7; no clear D. V was trimmed by 0 bases and J by 7 bases, leaving 4 bases between them. Germline V lookup: CDR1 SGHSA, CDR2 FRNQAP. The CDR3 consists of 11 residues. Here the CDR3 reads CASSLDEEQYF. The CDR3 DNA, read in part, is TGTGCAAGCAGCTTAGATGAGGAACAGTAC.

This clone was counted only a few times. Gene names refer to mouse genes. The CDR3 end lies 1 residue beyond the end of the read and is filled in from the germline J gene. The rearrangement uses TRBV31 and TRBJ2-7; TRBD1 or TRBD2 may be the D gene (6 bases each). Trimming shortened V by 0 bases and J by 0 bases, and 12 bases separated the two germline ends. This CDR3 contains 15 residues. Germline CDR1 is GKSSPN and CDR2 is SITVG. CDR3 DNA (partial): TGTGCCTGGAGTCTTCCGGGGGCCAGCTCCTATGAACAGTAC. It codes for CAWSLPGASSYEQY. The full CDR3 protein reads CAWSLPGASSYEQYF.

As regards this clone: Gene names and germline refer to mouse. From the germline J gene comes the end of the CDR3, since the read stops 1 residue before it. The V call is TRBV13-1, the J call TRBJ1-6; weak D call: TRBD1 (5 bases). TRBJ1-6 has ORF status, its function being uncertain. This CDR3 contains 14 residues. V lost 5 bases to trimming and J lost 0 bases, with 6 bases between them. Germline V lookup: CDR1 NSHNY, CDR2 SYGAGN. The CDR3 region is CASRDISYNSPLYF. The CDR3 DNA, read in part, is TGTGCCAGCAGGGACATTTCCTATAATTCGCCCCTCTAC.

Only a few counts were recorded for this clone. The germline and genes are mouse ones. The CDR3 end lies 1 residue beyond the end of the read and is filled in from the germline J gene. This rearrangement joins TRBV13-1 to TRBJ1-1; D not resolved. The V and J ends lost 4 bases and 0 bases respectively, with 7 bases between them. This CDR3 has 13 residues. Germline CDR1 is NSHNY and CDR2 is SYGAGN. The CDR3 loop is CASSPQSNTEVFF. The CDR3 bases that were read are TGTGCCAGCAGTCCACAATCAAACACAGAAGTCTTC.

For this clone: Any gene name here is a mouse gene name. The CDR3 end is not reached by the read, which stops 1 residue before it; the germline J gene fills it in. This chain connects TRBV19 to TRBJ1-2; D perhaps matches TRBD1 (6 bases). Germline V gene lookup returns CDR1 FNHDT and CDR2 SITEND (reference sequence). Trimming stripped 3 bases from V and 3 bases from J, with 9 bases between. The length of the CDR3 is 13 residues. The CDR3 is CASSRQGHSDYTF. The CDR3 DNA, read in part, is TGTGCCAGCAGTAGGCAGGGGCACTCCGACTACACC. The variable domain in full, completed from reference TRBV19 and TRBJ1-2, reads GGIITQTPKFLIGQEGQKLTLKCQQNFNHDTMYWYRQDSGKGLRLIYYSITENDLQKGDLSEGYDASREKKSSFSLTVTSAQKNEMAVFLCASSRQGHSDYTFGSGTRLLVI.

In its sample, this clone was seen once. The gene names given are mouse names. The read gets to within 1 residue of the CDR3 end, and the germline J gene fills in the rest. The V gene is TRBV19, the J gene TRBJ1-1; 7 nucleotides agree with TRBD1. Germline values: CDR1 FNHDT, CDR2 SITEND (reference sequence). With V trimmed by 2 bases and J by 0 bases, 4 bases remained unmatched. There are 15 residues in the CDR3. CDR3 region: CASSISGGANTEVFF. The DNA read from the CDR3 is TGTGCCAGCAGTATTTCAGGGGGGGCAAACACAGAAGTCTTC.

This clone was counted a single time. The genes and germline here are from mouse. The read gets to within 1 residue of the CDR3 end, and the germline J gene fills in the rest. V and J are TRBV5 and TRBJ1-1; 8 positions match TRBD1. The CDR3 runs 12 residues. Looked up from germline, CDR1 is LGHNA and CDR2 is YNLKQL (reference sequence). Trimming removed 1 base from V and 10 bases from J; junction bases left unmatched: 2. The sequenced CDR3 bases are TGTGCCAGCAGCCAAGCAGACAGGGGAGTCTTC. Amino acids: CASSQADRGVF. The whole CDR3 region reads CASSQADRGVFF.

A single count supports this clone. Here the gene names and germline are mouse. The CDR3 goes on 1 residue after the read ends, and that part is filled in from the germline J gene. The V gene is TRBV4, the J gene TRBJ2-1, with 8 bases matching TRBD1. V gave up 4 bases and J gave up 7 bases; unmatched junction bases: 6. The germline gives CDR1 LGHDT, CDR2 YNNKQL (reference sequence). CDR3 size: 14 residues. The CDR3 sequence is CASSFGQGEAEQFF. CDR3 DNA, as far as it was read: TGTGCCAGCAGCTTCGGACAGGGAGAGGCTGAGCAGTTC.

About this clone itself: Mouse names are used for the genes. The read comes to an end 1 residue before the CDR3 does, leaving the germline J gene to fill in the end. This chain uses TRBV2 with TRBJ1-4, with D maybe TRBD1 (6 bases). Germline V gene lookup returns CDR1 LGHNA and CDR2 YSYQKL. Trimming shortened V by 0 bases and J by 4 bases, and 12 bases separated the two germline ends. The CDR3 loop spans 16 amino acids. The DNA read from the CDR3 is TGTGCCAGCAGCCAAGACGGCAGGGGTGGCAACGAAAGATTATTT. This codes for CASSQDGRGGNERLF. In full, the CDR3 reads CASSQDGRGGNERLFF.

Of note for this clone: Gene names and germline refer to mouse. The read terminates 1 residue ahead of where the CDR3 ends, so the germline J gene completes it. The chain uses TRBV30 and TRBJ2-1, with a tentative D call TRBD2 (5 bases). The V and J ends lost 1 base and 2 bases respectively, with 6 bases between them. Germline CDR1 and CDR2: SQVVS and ANEGSEA. CDR3 size: 13 residues. CDR3 residues: CSSRGTYYAEQFF. CDR3 DNA (partial): TGTAGTTCTAGAGGGACTTACTATGCTGAGCAGTTC.

In regard to this clone: Gene names are mouse gene names. The read comes to an end 1 residue before the CDR3 does, leaving the germline J gene to fill in the end. This rearrangement joins TRBV17 to TRBJ2-1; 11 bases are a match to TRBD2. The CDR3 covers 15 residues. Per germline, CDR1 MNHDT and CDR2 YYDKIL. The V and J ends lost 8 bases and 0 bases, in that order; junction bases with no gene match: 3. The CDR3 sequence is CASRLGGYNYAEQFF. CDR3 bases read: TGTGCTAGCCGACTGGGGGGGTATAACTATGCTGAGCAGTTC.

A remark on this clone: Gene names refer to mouse genes. Read sequence stops 1 residue before the CDR3 end, and the germline J gene provides the missing end. This chain links TRBV13-2 with TRBJ2-1; 8 bases are shared with TRBD2. The length of the CDR3 is 15 residues. The V gene end was trimmed by 0 bases and the J gene end by 6 bases; junction bases not matched to a gene: 5. CDR1 and CDR2 (germline): NNHNN, SYGAGS (reference sequence). CDR3 sequence: CASGDVLGGVAEQFF. The sequenced part of the CDR3 DNA is TGTGCCAGCGGTGATGTATTGGGGGGGGTTGCTGAGCAGTTC.

Turning to this clone: Gene names are mouse gene names. The read is 1 residue too short to cover the CDR3 end, so that end is filled in from the germline J gene. This sequence joins TRBV13-2 and TRBJ1-6; D call uncertain. TRBJ1-6 is an ORF for which the function is uncertain. The CDR3 totals 12 residues. V was cut by 0 bases and J by 9 bases, with 4 bases left in between. The germline CDR1 and CDR2 sequences are NNHNN and SYGAGS (reference sequence). CDR3 bases read: TGTGCCAGCGGTGATGGACGTTCGCCCCTCTAC. Amino acids: CASGDGRSPLY. The full CDR3 protein reads CASGDGRSPLYF.

As concerns this clone: Gene names denote mouse genes. The read ends 1 residue shy of where the CDR3 ends; the end is completed using the germline J gene. The V and J genes are TRBV31 and TRBJ1-4; 9 bases line up with TRBD1. The V and J ends lost 2 bases and 7 bases, in that order; junction bases with no gene match: 5. The germline V gene encodes CDR1 GKSSPN and CDR2 SITVG. The CDR3 length is 14 residues. The CDR3 loop is CAWSNRGRRERLFF. The sequenced part of the CDR3 DNA is TGTGCCTGGAGTAACAGGGGGCGACGCGAAAGATTATTT.

About this clone: The genes are named according to mouse. The read finishes 1 residue shy of the CDR3 end, and the germline J gene is used to complete it. This chain connects TRBV1 to TRBJ2-4; D is ambiguous. Germline CDR1 is NSQYPW and CDR2 is LRSPGD (reference sequence). The CDR3 has 15 amino acids. Trimming cost V 3 bases and J 3 bases, with 13 bases left between them. The CDR3 sequence: CTCSARGTKQNTLYF. CDR3 DNA, as far as it was read: TGCACCTGCAGTGCCCGGGGAACAAAGCAAAACACCTTGTAC.

This clone was seen a single time. Genes and germline are mouse. The read terminates 1 residue ahead of where the CDR3 ends, so the germline J gene completes it. V is TRBV1 and J is TRBJ1-1; 8 nucleotides align to TRBD1. Germline V CDR1 and CDR2: NSQYPW, LRSPGD (reference sequence). This CDR3 spans 14 amino acids. The trim removed 4 bases at V and 0 bases at J, leaving 1 base unmatched. The DNA read from the CDR3 is TGCACCTGCAGTGTGGACAGGGAGAACACAGAAGTCTTC. Translated, it gives CTCSVDRENTEVF. The entire CDR3 sequence reads CTCSVDRENTEVFF.

This clone has only one observation. Mouse gene names apply. The CDR3 end lies 1 residue beyond the end of the read and is filled in from the germline J gene. V and J are TRBV2 and TRBJ2-5; TRBD2 matches 9 bases. Trimming cost V 2 bases and J 4 bases; bases outside gene matches: 4. Per germline, CDR1 LGHNA and CDR2 YSYQKL. The CDR3 has 15 amino acids. Partial CDR3 DNA: TGTGCCAGCAGCCAAACCGGGACTGGGAAAGACACCCAGTAC. Encoded protein: CASSQTGTGKDTQY. The entire CDR3 protein is CASSQTGTGKDTQYF.

This clone has a single count. Mouse germline and gene names are used. The CDR3 end falls 1 residue outside the read, so it is completed with the germline J gene. J is TRBJ2-1 and V is TRBV4; 7 bases are shared with TRBD1. The CDR3 covers 14 residues. Germline assignment: CDR1 LGHDT and CDR2 YNNKQL (reference sequence). V lost 5 bases, J lost 7 bases, and 8 bases stayed unmatched. The CDR3 bases that were read are TGTGCCAGCAGCCCCGGGACAGCTCAGGCTGAGCAGTTC. This translates into CASSPGTAQAEQF. Given in full, the CDR3 is CASSPGTAQAEQFF.

Concerning this clone itself: Mouse germline and gene names are used. The CDR3 end falls 1 residue outside the read, so it is completed with the germline J gene. Other DNA sequences of this sample code for an identical CDR3. The V and J genes are TRBV16 and TRBJ2-5, with D uncertain. V lost 1 base and J lost 0, with 5 bases in between. Germline V gene data show CDR1 as SGHSA and CDR2 as FRNQAP. This CDR3 is 14 amino acids long. Here the CDR3 reads CASSLALNQDTQYF. The CDR3 bases that were read are TGTGCAAGCAGCTTAGCACTTAACCAAGACACCCAGTAC.

Concerning this clone itself: Gene and germline names: mouse. The read finishes 1 residue shy of the CDR3 end, and the germline J gene is used to complete it. The rearrangement links TRBV13-1 to TRBJ1-4, with D perhaps matching TRBD1 (6 bases). Per the germline V gene, CDR1 is NSHNY and CDR2 is SYGAGN. V lost 3 bases to trimming and J lost 0 bases, with 9 bases between them. This CDR3 spans 15 amino acids. The sequenced part of the CDR3 DNA is TGTGCCAGCAGTGCCGGGACATTTTCCAACGAAAGATTATTT. It yields the protein CASSAGTFSNERLF. From start to end, the CDR3 is CASSAGTFSNERLFF.